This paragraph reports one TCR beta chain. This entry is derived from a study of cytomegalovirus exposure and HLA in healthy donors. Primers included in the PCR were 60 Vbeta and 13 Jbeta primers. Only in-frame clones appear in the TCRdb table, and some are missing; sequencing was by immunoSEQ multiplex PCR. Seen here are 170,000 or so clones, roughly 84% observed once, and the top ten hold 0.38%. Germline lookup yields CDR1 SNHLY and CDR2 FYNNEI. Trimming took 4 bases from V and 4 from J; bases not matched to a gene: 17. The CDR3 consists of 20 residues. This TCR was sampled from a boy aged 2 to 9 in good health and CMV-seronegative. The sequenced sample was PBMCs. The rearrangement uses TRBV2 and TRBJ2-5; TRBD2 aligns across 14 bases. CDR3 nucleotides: TGTGCCAGCAGTGCCCGAAACAAAGGCCCAGGACTAGCGGGAGGAGAGACCCAGTACTTC. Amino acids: CASSARNKGPGLAGGETQYF.